This T cell receptor beta chain was identified in a study of T cell responses to AZD1222 COVID-19 vaccine. CDR3 length: 14 amino acids. Trimming pared 8 bases from V and 1 base from J, leaving 12 bases between. Per germline, CDR1 MNHEY and CDR2 SVGAGI. Turning to this clone: Antigen: not known.

General study findings and limits: Spike-specific TCR breadth rose after two AZD1222 doses, and depth rose as well. The sample set comprised mostly white British donors with more females, and clonal diversity was possibly underestimated. The peak T cell response came first, and repertoires were sampled only after it.

Clones were read by immunoSEQ multiplex PCR, and TCRdb kept only the in-frame ones, dropping some. The repertoire has about 140,000 clones, 75% to 90% of them found once; the top ten carry 1.6%. This receptor was taken from an adult in good health. The gene calls are TRBV6-5 and TRBJ1-3; the D is unclear. The sequencing used peripheral blood, collected on day 0 of AZD1222 vaccination. Written as DNA, the CDR3 is TGTGCCAGCTGTAGGGCCGAGTCTGGAAACACCATATATTTT. Protein: CASCRAESGNTIYF.